This T cell receptor beta chain stems from a study of T-cell memory formation after mild COVID-19. TCRdb re-derived calls from the 5' RACE reads in MiXCR, one entry per CDR3 protein. The table lists some 69,000 distinct CDR3 sequences, approximately 15% of them singletons. Regarding the study as a whole: Later expanders leaned toward CD4+, whereas clones contracting from day 15 to 85 were balanced CD4/CD8. Contracting CD4+ clones were located mainly in CM and EM, and CD8+ clones in EMRA.

Worth noting for this clonotype: Its cognate antigen is unknown.

Deletions cut 2 bases from V and 3 bases from J, with 8 bases between. This CDR3 region has 14 residues. Germline V gene sequence: CDR1 MDHEN, CDR2 SYDVKM. What was sequenced was PBMCs or a T cell subset sorted from them (not recorded which). The origin of this receptor is an adult woman who had mild COVID-19 (a few samples of this study predate the infection). Cell type and time point are not known. The rearrangement joins TRBV28 to TRBJ1-5, with D unclear. Here the CDR3 DNA reads TGTGCCAGCAGTTTAGGCAGGTTCAATCAGCCCCAGCATTTT. Translating it yields CASSLGRFNQPQHF.